The 10 T cell receptor beta chains reported below all come from one sample, sequenced in a study of a mutant IDH1 vaccine in newly diagnosed glioma. Only in-frame clones appear in the TCRdb table, and some are missing; sequencing was by immunoSEQ multiplex PCR. The sample shows roughly 48,000 clones, over 75% of them seen only once. These receptors lack a known antigen. Time point in this sample: week 11, during vaccination. Doses consisted of 300 ug of mutant IDH1 20-mer peptide each, paired with topical imiquimod. The specimen was PBMCs, collected from a glioma patient whose treatment included an IDH1 peptide vaccine. These receptors originate from a man in his forties or fifties with glioma.

The chain employs TRBV5-1 and TRBJ2-6; D not resolved. CDR3 length: 15 residues. Germline V CDR1 and CDR2: SGHRS, YFSETQ. Trimming cost V 4 bases and J 0 bases, with 8 bases left between them. The CDR3 is CASSPQSSGANVLTF. CDR3 nucleotide sequence: TGCGCCAGCAGCCCGCAGAGCTCTGGGGCCAACGTCCTGACTTTC.

This chain joins TRBV2 and TRBJ2-7, with D perhaps TRBD1 (6 bases). The CDR3 has 14 residues. The germline V gene encodes CDR1 SNHLY and CDR2 FYNNEI. V lost 2 bases and J lost 2, with 10 bases in between. The CDR3 protein is CASSEWGHPYEQYF. CDR3 DNA: TGTGCCAGCAGTGAATGGGGACACCCCTACGAGCAGTACTTC.

J is TRBJ2-7 and V is TRBV5-6; 8 bases fit TRBD1. Unmatched junction bases numbered 6, after V lost 4 bases and J lost 3 bases. The germline V gene encodes CDR1 SGHDT and CDR2 YYEEEE. CDR3 size: 14 residues. The CDR3 DNA reads TGTGCCAGCAGCCTCGGACAGGGTAACTACGAGCAGTACTTC. It is translated as CASSLGQGNYEQYF.

The sample holds a few counts of this clone. V is TRBV5-1 and J is TRBJ2-4, with no clear D. The ends were cut back, 0 bases at V and 0 bases at J, with 13 bases in the middle. The germline V gene encodes CDR1 SGHRS and CDR2 YFSETQ. The CDR3 covers 17 residues. In nucleotides, the CDR3 is TGCGCCAGCAGCTTGGCCGATACAGAATCAGCCAAAAACATTCAGTACTTC. Encoded protein: CASSLADTESAKNIQYF.

The gene calls are TRBV14 and TRBJ1-2; weak D call: TRBD1 (6 bases). CDR3 length: 16 amino acids. Per the germline V gene, CDR1 is SGHDN and CDR2 is FVKESK. V lost 0 bases and J lost 4, with 15 bases in between. CDR3 sequence reads: CASSQDLGRGFYGYTF. The CDR3 DNA follows: TGTGCCAGCAGCCAAGATTTGGGCAGGGGATTCTATGGCTACACCTTC.

This clone is a singleton in its sample. The chain combines TRBV5-5 with TRBJ1-2; a weak D match, TRBD1 (6 bases). CDR3 length equals 14 residues. Germline CDR1 is SGHKS and CDR2 is YYEKEE (reference sequence). Trimming removed 3 bases at V and 5 bases at J, with 14 bases between. The CDR3 bases are TGTGCCAGCAGCTCGGGGGGGCAGGATTATGGCTACACCTTC. Protein sequence: CASSSGGQDYGYTF.

J is TRBJ2-7 and V is TRBV5-1; D gene unclear. Trimming cost V 2 bases and J 2 bases, with 11 bases left between them. The CDR3 sequence is 14 residues long. Germline assignment: CDR1 SGHRS and CDR2 YFSETQ. CDR3 in amino acids: CASSFLLGPYEQYF. CDR3 DNA: TGCGCCAGCAGCTTCCTTCTGGGCCCCTACGAGCAGTACTTC.

In this sample, this clone turned up a few times. The V call is TRBV29-1, the J call TRBJ1-1; D gene uncertain. Per the germline V gene, CDR1 is SQVTM and CDR2 is ANQGSEA. V was pared by 3 bases and J by 4 bases, with 9 bases between. The CDR3 runs 12 residues. Here the CDR3 DNA reads TGCAGCGTTGAGAGGTCTAGCACTGAAGCTTTCTTT. It encodes CSVERSSTEAFF.

The chain employs TRBV2 and TRBJ2-5; D may be TRBD2 (5 bases). CDR3 length equals 14 residues. V lost 7 bases, J lost 5 bases, and 17 bases lay in between. Germline CDR1 and CDR2: SNHLY and FYNNEI. The DNA of the CDR3 is TGTGCCAGCACCCCAACTCGATCGGGGGAGACCCAGTACTTC. It is translated as CASTPTRSGETQYF.

This rearrangement joins TRBV27 to TRBJ2-2; 10 bases are shared with TRBD1. The CDR3 length is 16 residues. CDR1 is MNHEY and CDR2 is SMNVEV in the germline V gene (reference sequence). V gave up 5 bases and J gave up 4 bases; unmatched junction bases: 7. The DNA of the CDR3 is TGTGCCAGCAGTAGAAGACAGGGGGCGCCCACCGGGGAGCTGTTTTTT. Translation: CASSRRQGAPTGELFF.